This T cell receptor (beta chain) was observed in a study of PD-L1 blockade in urothelial cancer. The overall study: Starting in the mid-2010s, patients were given atezolizumab (1,200 mg intravenously every 3 weeks). Among blood samples, the median T cell count was approximately 140,000. Blood was tested 3 weeks (second dose) and 6 weeks into treatment. Notes on the study in general: Those with durable benefit had larger increases in tumor-associated blood clones at 3 weeks.

The time point denotes: peripheral blood 6 weeks after treatment start. Details on this clone: Its matching antigen is unknown.

Some clones are missing from TCRdb's copy, which holds only in-frame ones; the method was immunoSEQ multiplex PCR. The table lists around 41,000 clones, around 82% of them singletons. V lost 1 base, J lost 6 bases, and 8 bases stayed unmatched. Germline V gene sequence: CDR1 MDHEN, CDR2 SYDVKM. The CDR3 runs to 15 residues. The specimen was PBMCs, collected around atezolizumab (anti-PD-L1) treatment. The chain links TRBV28 to TRBJ1-2, with TRBD1 matching over 7 bases. This TCR came from a man in his 60s with urothelial cancer. This CDR3 reads CASSLYSGQMDGYTF. CDR3 coding DNA: TGTGCCAGCAGTTTATATTCGGGACAGATGGATGGCTACACCTTC.